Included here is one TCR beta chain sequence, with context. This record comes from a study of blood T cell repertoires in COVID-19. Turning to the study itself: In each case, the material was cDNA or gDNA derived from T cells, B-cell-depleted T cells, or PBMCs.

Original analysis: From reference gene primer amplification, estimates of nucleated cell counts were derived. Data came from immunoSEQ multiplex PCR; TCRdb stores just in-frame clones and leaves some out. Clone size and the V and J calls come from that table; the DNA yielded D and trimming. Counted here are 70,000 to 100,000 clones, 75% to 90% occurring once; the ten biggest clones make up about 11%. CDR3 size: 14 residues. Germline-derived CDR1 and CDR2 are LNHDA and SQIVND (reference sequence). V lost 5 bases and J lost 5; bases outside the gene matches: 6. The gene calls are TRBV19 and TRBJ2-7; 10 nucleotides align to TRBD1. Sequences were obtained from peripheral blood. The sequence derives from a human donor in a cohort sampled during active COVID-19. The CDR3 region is CASSDRGLKDEQYF. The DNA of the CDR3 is TGTGCCAGTAGTGACAGGGGGCTAAAGGACGAGCAGTACTTC.